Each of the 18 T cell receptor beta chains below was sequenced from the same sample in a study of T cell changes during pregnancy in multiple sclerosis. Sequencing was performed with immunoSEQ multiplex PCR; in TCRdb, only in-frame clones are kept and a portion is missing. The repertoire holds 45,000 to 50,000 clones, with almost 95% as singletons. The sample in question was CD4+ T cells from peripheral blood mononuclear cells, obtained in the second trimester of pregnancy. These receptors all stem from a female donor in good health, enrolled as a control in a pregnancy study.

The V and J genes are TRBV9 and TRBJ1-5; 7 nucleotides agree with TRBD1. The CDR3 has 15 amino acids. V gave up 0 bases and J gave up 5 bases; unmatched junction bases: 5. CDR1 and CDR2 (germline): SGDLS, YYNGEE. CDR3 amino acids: CASSVDGTEDQPQHF. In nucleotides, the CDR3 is TGTGCCAGCAGCGTAGACGGGACAGAAGATCAGCCCCAGCATTTT.

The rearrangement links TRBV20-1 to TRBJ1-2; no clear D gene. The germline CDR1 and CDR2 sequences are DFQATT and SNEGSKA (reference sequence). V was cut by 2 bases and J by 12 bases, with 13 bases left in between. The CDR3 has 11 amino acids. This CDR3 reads CSARNSNYDTF. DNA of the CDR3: TGCAGTGCTAGAAACTCCAACTATGACACCTTC.

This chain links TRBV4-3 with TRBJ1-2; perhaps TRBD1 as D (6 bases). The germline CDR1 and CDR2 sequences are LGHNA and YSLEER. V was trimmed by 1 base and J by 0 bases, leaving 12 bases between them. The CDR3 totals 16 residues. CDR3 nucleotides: TGCGCCAGCAGCCAAGTGCGGGGGCTAACTAACTATGGCTACACCTTC. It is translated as CASSQVRGLTNYGYTF.

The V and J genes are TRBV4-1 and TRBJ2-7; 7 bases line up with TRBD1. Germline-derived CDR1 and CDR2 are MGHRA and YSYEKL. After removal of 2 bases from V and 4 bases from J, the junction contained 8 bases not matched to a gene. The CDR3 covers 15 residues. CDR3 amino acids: CASSQRGQAEYEQYF. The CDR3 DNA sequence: TGCGCCAGCAGCCAACGAGGACAGGCGGAATACGAGCAGTACTTC.

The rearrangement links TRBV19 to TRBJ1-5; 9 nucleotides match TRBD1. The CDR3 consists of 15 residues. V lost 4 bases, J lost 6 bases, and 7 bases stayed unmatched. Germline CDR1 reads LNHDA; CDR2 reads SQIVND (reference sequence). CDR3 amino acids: CASSTPGQGTQPQHF. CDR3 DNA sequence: TGTGCCAGTAGTACCCCGGGACAGGGAACTCAGCCCCAGCATTTT.

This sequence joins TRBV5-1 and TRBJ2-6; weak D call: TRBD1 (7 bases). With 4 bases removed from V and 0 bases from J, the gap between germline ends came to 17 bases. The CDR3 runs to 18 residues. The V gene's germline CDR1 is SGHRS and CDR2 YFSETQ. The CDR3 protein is CASSPQGGPRSGANVLTF. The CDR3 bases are TGCGCCAGCAGCCCGCAGGGGGGACCCCGCTCTGGGGCCAACGTCCTGACTTTC.

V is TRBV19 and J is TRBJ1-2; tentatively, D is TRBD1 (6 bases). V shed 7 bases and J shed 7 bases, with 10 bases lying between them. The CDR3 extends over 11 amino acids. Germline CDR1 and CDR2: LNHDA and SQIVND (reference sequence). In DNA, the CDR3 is TGTGCCAGTATCACAGGGATTGGCTACACCTTC. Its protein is CASITGIGYTF. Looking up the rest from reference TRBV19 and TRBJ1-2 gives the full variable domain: DGGITQSPKYLFRKEGQNVTLSCEQNLNHDAMYWYRQDPGQGLRLIYYSQIVNDFQKGDIAEGYSVSREKKESFPLTVTSAQKNPTAFYLCASITGIGYTFGSGTRLTVV.

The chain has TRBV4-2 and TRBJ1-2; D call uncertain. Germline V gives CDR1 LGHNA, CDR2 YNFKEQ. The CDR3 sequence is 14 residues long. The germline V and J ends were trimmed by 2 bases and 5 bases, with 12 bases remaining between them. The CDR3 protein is CASSQTGVGYGYTF. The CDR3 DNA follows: TGTGCCAGCAGCCAAACCGGGGTTGGGTATGGCTACACCTTC.

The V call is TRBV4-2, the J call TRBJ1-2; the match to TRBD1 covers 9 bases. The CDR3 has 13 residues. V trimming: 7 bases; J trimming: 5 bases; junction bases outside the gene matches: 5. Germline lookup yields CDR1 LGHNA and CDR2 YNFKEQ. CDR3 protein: CASNLQGAYGYTF. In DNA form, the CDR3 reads TGTGCCAGCAACCTACAGGGGGCGTATGGCTACACCTTC.

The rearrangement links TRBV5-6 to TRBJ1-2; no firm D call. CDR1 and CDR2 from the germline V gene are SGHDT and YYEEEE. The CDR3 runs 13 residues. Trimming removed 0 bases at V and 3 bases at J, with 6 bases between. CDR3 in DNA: TGTGCCAGCAGCTTGGACAGAGACTATGGCTACACCTTC. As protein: CASSLDRDYGYTF.

CDR3 protein: CASSTGADTQYF. The CDR3 DNA reads as TGTGCCAGCAGTACGGGGGCAGATACGCAGTATTTT. The chain couples TRBV2 to TRBJ2-3; D possibly corresponds to TRBD2 (6 bases). The CDR3 loop spans 12 amino acids. Trimming shortened V by 5 bases and J by 4 bases, and 7 bases separated the two germline ends. Germline lookup yields CDR1 SNHLY and CDR2 FYNNEI. Based on the CDR3 plus reference TRBV2 and TRBJ2-3, the full variable domain is EPEVTQTPSHQVTQMGQEVILRCVPISNHLYFYWYRQILGQKVEFLVSFYNNEISEKSEIFDDQFSVERPDGSNFTLKIRSTKLEDSAMYFCASSTGADTQYFGPGTRLTVL.

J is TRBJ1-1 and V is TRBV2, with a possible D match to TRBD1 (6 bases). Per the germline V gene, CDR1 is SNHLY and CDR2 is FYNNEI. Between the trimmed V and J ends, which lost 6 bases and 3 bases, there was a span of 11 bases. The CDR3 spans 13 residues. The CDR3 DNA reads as TGTGCCAGCAGCTCCTACAGGGACACTGAAGCTTTCTTT. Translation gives CASSSYRDTEAFF.

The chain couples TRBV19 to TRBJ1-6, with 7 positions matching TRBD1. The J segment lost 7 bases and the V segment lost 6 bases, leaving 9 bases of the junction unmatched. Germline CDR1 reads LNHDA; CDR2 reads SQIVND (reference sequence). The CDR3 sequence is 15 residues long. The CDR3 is CASSRQGLKNSPLHF. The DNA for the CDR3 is TGTGCCAGTAGCCGACAGGGTTTAAAAAATTCACCCCTCCACTTT.

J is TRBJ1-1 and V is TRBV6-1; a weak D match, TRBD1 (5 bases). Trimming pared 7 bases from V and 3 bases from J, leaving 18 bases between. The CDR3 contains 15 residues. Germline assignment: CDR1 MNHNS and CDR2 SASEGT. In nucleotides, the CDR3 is TGTGCCAGCACCGAGGCGGCAGGGCGGTACACTGAAGCTTTCTTT. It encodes CASTEAAGRYTEAFF.

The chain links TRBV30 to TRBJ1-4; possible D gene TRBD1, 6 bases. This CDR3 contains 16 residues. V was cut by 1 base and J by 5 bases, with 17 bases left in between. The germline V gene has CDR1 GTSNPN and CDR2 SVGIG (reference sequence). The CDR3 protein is CAWSAHTGTGNEKLFF. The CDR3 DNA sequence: TGTGCCTGGAGTGCCCACACAGGGACGGGGAATGAAAAACTGTTTTTT. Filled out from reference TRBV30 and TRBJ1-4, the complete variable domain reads SQTIHQWPATLVQPVGSPLSLECTVEGTSNPNLYWYRQAAGRGLQLLFYSVGIGQISSEVPQNLSASRPQDRQFILSSKKLLLSDSGFYLCAWSAHTGTGNEKLFFGSGTQLSVL.

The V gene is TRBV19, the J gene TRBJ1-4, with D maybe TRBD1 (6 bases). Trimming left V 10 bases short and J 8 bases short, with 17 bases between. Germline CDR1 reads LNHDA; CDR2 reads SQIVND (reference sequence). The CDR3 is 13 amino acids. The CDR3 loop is CATGPGVGEKLFF. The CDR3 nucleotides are TGTGCCACCGGCCCAGGGGTAGGGGAAAAACTGTTTTTT.

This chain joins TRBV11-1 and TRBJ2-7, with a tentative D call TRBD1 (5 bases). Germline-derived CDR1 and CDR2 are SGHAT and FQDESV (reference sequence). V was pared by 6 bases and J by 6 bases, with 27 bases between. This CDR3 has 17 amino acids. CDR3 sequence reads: CASSWSYSQGPNGEQYF. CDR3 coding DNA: TGTGCCAGCAGTTGGAGCTATAGTCAGGGCCCAAACGGCGAGCAGTACTTC.

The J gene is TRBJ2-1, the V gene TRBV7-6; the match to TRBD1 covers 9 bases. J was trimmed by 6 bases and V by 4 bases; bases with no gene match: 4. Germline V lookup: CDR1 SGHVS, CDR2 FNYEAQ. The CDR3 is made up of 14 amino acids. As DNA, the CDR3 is TGTGCCAGCAGCTACTCGGACAGGGGCAATGAGCAGTTCTTC. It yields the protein CASSYSDRGNEQFF.